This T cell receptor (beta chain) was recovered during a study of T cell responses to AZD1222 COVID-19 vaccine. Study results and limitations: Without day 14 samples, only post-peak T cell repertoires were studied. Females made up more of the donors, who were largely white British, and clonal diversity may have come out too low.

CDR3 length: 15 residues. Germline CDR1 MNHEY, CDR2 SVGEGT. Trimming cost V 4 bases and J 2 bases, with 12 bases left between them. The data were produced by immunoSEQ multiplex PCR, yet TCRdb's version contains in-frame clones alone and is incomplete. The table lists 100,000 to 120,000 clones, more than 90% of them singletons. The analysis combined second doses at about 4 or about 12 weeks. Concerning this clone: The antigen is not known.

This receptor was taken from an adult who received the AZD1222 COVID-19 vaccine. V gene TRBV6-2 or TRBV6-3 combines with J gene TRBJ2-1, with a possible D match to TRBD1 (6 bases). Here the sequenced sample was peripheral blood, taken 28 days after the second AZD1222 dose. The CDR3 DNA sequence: TGTGCCAGCAGTTGGACAAAGGGGGCCTACAATGAGCAGTTCTTC. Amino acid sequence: CASSWTKGAYNEQFF.